This T cell receptor (beta chain) emerged from a study of T cell responses to AZD1222 COVID-19 vaccine. Study-wide results and limits: Nearly half of spike-specific TCRs reportedly target unmutated variant regions. Possibly, clonal diversity was underestimated; donors were largely white British and included more females. Spike-specific TCR depth and breadth grew after two AZD1222 doses.

In germline, CDR1 is LGHDT, CDR2 YNNKEL (reference sequence). The CDR3 sequence is 15 residues long. V lost 4 bases, J lost 7 bases, and 9 bases stayed unmatched. On this clone: What it binds is not known.

TCRdb's copy holds only in-frame clones and misses some; the assay was immunoSEQ multiplex PCR. The sample has some 150,000 clones, about 91% seen once. Sequencing was performed on peripheral blood, taken on day 0 of AZD1222 vaccination. V is TRBV3-1 (or the pseudogene TRBV3-2) and J is TRBJ2-1; 8 bases line up with TRBD2. The source is an adult in good health. CDR3 residues: CASSPGSGIGNEQFF. The CDR3 DNA follows: TGTGCCAGCAGCCCGGGTAGCGGGATAGGTAATGAGCAGTTCTTC.